This TCR beta chain was recorded in a study of blood T cell repertoires in COVID-19. Study information: Sample material is recorded as cDNA or gDNA derived from T cells, B-cell-depleted T cells, or PBMCs.

This CDR3 spans 16 amino acids. The germline V gene has CDR1 SGHRS and CDR2 YFSETQ. The V and J ends lost 2 bases and 1 base, in that order; junction bases with no gene match: 5. Per the original data handling: Reference gene primer amplification in the assay estimated nucleated cell counts. This table comes from immunoSEQ multiplex PCR, and its TCRdb copy is limited to in-frame clones, with some not included. V, J and clone size are taken as reported in that table, and D and trimming were inferred from the DNA itself. The sample has tens of thousands of clones, around nine tenths seen once. The receptor's source is a woman of 80 years or more with active COVID-19. The sequenced sample consisted of peripheral blood. The gene calls are TRBV5-1 and TRBJ2-3, with 9 bases identical to TRBD2. CDR3 loop: CASSFSGRWGTDTQYF. DNA of the CDR3: TGCGCCAGCAGCTTTAGCGGGAGATGGGGCACAGATACGCAGTATTTT.